The source of this T cell receptor (beta chain) is a study of cytomegalovirus exposure and HLA in healthy donors. As regards this clone: Its target is not known.

V was cut by 1 base and J by 4 bases, with 9 bases left in between. The CDR3 is made up of 14 amino acids. Germline V CDR1 and CDR2: SGHDT, YYEEEE. Findings and caveats of the study: Follow-up analysis later connected one missense variant in DCLRE1C with trimming of TCR beta V- and J-genes.

The PCR made use of 60 Vbeta and 13 Jbeta primers. TCRdb's copy holds only in-frame clones and misses some; the assay was immunoSEQ multiplex PCR. The repertoire includes 200,000 to 250,000 clones, just over 75% of them detected once, and 0.63% sits in the top ten. This chain joins TRBV5-6 and TRBJ1-5; unclear D gene. The sample taken for sequencing was PBMCs. The TCR was taken from a man between 18 and 29 years old in good health and CMV-seronegative. CDR3 nucleotide sequence: TGTGCCAGCAGCTTGAGAGGCAGAAATCAGCCCCAGCATTTT. Its translation is CASSLRGRNQPQHF.